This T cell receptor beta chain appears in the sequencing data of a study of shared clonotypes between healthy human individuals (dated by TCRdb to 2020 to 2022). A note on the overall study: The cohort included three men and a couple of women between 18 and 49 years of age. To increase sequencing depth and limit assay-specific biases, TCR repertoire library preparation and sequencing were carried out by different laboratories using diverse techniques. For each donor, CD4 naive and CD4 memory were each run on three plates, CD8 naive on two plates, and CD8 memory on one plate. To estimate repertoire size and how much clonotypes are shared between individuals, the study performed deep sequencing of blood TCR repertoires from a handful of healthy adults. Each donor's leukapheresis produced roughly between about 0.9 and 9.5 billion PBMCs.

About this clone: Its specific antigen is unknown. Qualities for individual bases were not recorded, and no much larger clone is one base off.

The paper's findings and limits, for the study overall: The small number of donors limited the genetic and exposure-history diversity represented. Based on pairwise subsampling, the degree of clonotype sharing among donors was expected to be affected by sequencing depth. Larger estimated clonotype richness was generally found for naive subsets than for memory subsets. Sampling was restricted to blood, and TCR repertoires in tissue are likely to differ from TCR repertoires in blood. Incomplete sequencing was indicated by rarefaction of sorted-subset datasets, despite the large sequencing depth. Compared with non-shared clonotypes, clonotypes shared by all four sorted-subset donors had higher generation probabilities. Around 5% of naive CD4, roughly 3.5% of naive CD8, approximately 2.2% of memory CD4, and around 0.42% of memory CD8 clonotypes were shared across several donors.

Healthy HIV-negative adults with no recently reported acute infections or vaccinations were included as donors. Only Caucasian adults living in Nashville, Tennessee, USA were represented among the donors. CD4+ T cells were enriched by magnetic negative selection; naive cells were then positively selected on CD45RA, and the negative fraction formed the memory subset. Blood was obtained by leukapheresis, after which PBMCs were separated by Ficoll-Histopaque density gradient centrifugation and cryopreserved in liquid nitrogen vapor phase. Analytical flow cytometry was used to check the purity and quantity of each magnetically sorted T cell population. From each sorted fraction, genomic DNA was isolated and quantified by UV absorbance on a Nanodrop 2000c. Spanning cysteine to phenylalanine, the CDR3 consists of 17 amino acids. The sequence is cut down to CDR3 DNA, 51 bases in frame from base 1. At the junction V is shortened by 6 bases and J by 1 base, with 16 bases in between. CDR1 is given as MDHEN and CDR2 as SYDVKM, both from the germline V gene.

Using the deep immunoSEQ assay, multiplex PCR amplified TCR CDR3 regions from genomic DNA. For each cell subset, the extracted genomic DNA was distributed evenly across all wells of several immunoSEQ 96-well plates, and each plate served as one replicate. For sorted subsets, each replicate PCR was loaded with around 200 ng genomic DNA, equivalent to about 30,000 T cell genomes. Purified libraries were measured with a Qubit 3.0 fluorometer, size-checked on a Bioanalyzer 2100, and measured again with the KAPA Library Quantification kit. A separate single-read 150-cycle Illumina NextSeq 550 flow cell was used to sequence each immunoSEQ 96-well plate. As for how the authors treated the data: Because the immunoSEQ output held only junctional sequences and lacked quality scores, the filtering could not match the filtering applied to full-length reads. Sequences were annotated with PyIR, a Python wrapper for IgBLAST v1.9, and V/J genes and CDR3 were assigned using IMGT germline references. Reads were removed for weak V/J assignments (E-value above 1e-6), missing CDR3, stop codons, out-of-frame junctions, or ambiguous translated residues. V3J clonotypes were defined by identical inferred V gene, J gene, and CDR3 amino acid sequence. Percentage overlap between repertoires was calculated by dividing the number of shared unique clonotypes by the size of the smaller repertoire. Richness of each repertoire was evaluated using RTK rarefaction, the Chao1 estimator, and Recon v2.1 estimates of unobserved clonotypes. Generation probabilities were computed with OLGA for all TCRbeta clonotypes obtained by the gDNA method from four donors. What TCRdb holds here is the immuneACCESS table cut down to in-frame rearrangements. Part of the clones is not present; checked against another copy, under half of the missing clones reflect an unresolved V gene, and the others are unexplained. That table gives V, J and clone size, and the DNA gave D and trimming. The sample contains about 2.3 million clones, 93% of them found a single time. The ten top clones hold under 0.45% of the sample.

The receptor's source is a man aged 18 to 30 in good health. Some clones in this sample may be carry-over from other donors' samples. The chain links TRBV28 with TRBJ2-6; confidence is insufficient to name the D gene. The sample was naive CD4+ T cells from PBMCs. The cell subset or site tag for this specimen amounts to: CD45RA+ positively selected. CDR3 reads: CASRPPTRPSGANVLTF. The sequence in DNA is TGTGCCAGCAGACCCCCTACCCGCCCGTCTGGGGCCAACGTCCTGACTTTC.